A selection of T cell receptor beta chains follows, all from one sample in a study of cytomegalovirus exposure and HLA in healthy donors. Sequenced by immunoSEQ multiplex PCR; TCRdb stores in-frame clones only, minus some. Here the sample spans about 110,000 clones, approximately 72% being singletons. The sequenced sample consisted of PBMCs. Every receptor here comes from a woman in her thirties or forties in good health and CMV-seropositive. The conserved cysteine and the conserved F or W are not part of the CDR3 here. A D gene is named only where the DNA matches it firmly. Clone size is shown for a subset of rows, as once, few, many or a class of expanded clone.

CDR3aa,d_gene,j_gene,abundance,v_gene
ASRRTGGNSPLH,TRBD1,TRBJ1-6,.,TRBV5-1
ASSYDWVQSDTEAF,.,TRBJ1-1,.,TRBV6-5
AIKGVRTEAF,.,TRBJ1-1,.,TRBV10-3
ASSQDIAASVQY,.,TRBJ2-7,.,TRBV4-3
ASSISQGEKLF,.,TRBJ1-4,.,TRBV5-4
ASSLGEVNTEAF,.,TRBJ1-1,few,TRBV7-9
ASSSWTGIGYT,TRBD1,TRBJ1-2,few,TRBV7-3
ASSLGALEQF,.,TRBJ2-1,.,TRBV7-9
ASSSSGGNYNEQF,TRBD2,TRBJ2-1,.,TRBV6-5
ATSRGGQPLGGYT,.,TRBJ1-2,.,TRBV15
ASSLLAGGEQF,TRBD2,TRBJ2-1,.,TRBV7-3
ASRNLREEKLF,.,TRBJ1-4,.,TRBV6-6
ASSATSGGAGETQY,TRBD2,TRBJ2-5,.,TRBV5-1
ASSLNSGGYNEQF,TRBD2,TRBJ2-1,.,TRBV11-2
ASSPGQGATYGYT,TRBD1,TRBJ1-2,few,TRBV5-4
ATWTENYGYT,.,TRBJ1-2,few,TRBV6-5
ASSARGVQY,.,TRBJ2-7,once,TRBV5-6
ASSNPEANYGYT,.,TRBJ1-2,.,TRBV5-1
SVDVSNEKLF,.,TRBJ1-4,.,TRBV29-1
ASSQYLRGESEAF,.,TRBJ1-1,.,TRBV4-3
AISLSTGLNTEAF,TRBD1,TRBJ1-1,.,TRBV10-3
ASSPDRGLGYGYT,TRBD1,TRBJ1-2,.,TRBV2
ASSVPSVGVVYEQF,.,TRBJ2-1,few,TRBV7-9
ASSPGGADTQY,TRBD2,TRBJ2-3,.,TRBV19
ASSRDRVISPLH,TRBD1,TRBJ1-6,.,TRBV9
ASSASPGQGAHEQY,TRBD1,.,.,TRBV4-1
SAPDRGRGNEQF,TRBD1,TRBJ2-1,.,TRBV29-1
ASLGQENTEAF,TRBD1,TRBJ1-1,once,TRBV5-1
ASSRDSYNEQF,TRBD1,TRBJ2-1,.,TRBV14
ASSETGGAGNQPQH,TRBD1,TRBJ1-5,.,TRBV7-8
ASSLGTASGNTIY,.,TRBJ1-3,.,TRBV5-1
ASSPRTGPQTYYGYT,TRBD1,TRBJ1-2,.,TRBV7-2
ASSTNAGGDTEAF,.,TRBJ1-1,.,TRBV18
ASSEASDNSPLH,.,TRBJ1-6,.,TRBV2
ASSPARGISSNQPQH,.,TRBJ1-5,.,TRBV7-2
ASSRTGTGGLTADSPLH,TRBD1,TRBJ1-6,.,TRBV19
ASSLDTLSTEAF,.,TRBJ1-1,.,TRBV7-3
ASRGTVSTDTQY,TRBD1,TRBJ2-3,once,TRBV6-5
ASSQSPARSYEQY,.,TRBJ2-7,.,TRBV4-1
ASTSPGTSSDTQY,TRBD2,TRBJ2-3,.,TRBV6-5
ASGTSGPPGTQY,TRBD2,TRBJ2-3,few,TRBV5-1